The T cell receptor (beta chain) described here comes from a study of shared clonotypes between healthy human individuals. Whole-study results and caveats: Read depth was anticipated to influence clonotype sharing among donors.

Donors had no recently reported acute infections or vaccinations and were HIV-negative. When replicate PCRs were run on unsorted PBMC, they used roughly 270 ng DNA, approximately 33,000 T cell genomes. Only in-frame clones appear in the TCRdb table, and some are missing; sequencing was by immunoSEQ multiplex PCR. The sample has around 500,000 clones; around three quarters are singletons. This clone turned up a few times. Antigen: not known. The V end lost 6 bases, the J end lost 5 bases, and 19 bases lay between the germline ends. There are 15 residues in the CDR3. The V gene's germline CDR1 is SGHRS and CDR2 YFSETQ.

This receptor was taken from a woman between 40 and 55 years old in good health. Some clones in this sample may be carry-over from other donors' samples. Material for sequencing was PBMCs. V is TRBV5-1 and J is TRBJ2-3; weak D call: TRBD1 (6 bases). This chain's CDR3 is CASKNVGGSGDTQYF. DNA of the CDR3: TGCGCCAGCAAAAACGTTGGGGGCTCGGGAGATACGCAGTATTTT.